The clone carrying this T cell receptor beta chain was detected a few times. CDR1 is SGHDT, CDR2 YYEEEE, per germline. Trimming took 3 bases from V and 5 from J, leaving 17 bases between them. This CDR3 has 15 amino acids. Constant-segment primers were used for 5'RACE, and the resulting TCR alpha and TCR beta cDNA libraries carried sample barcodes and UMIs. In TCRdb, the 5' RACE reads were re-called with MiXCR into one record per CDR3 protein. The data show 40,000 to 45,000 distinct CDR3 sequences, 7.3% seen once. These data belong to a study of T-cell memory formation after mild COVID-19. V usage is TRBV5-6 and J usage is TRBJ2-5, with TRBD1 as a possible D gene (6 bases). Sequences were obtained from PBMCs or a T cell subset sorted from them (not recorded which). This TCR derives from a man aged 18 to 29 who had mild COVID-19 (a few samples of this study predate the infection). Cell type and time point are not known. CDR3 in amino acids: CASSSAVQGRETQYF. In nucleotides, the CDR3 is TGTGCCAGCAGCTCCGCCGTACAGGGACGCGAGACCCAGTACTTC. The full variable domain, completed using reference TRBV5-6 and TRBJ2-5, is DAGVTQSPTHLIKTRGQQVTLRCSPKSGHDTVSWYQQALGQGPQFIFQYYEEEERQRGNFPDRFSGHQFPNYSSELNVNALLLGDSALYLCASSSAVQGRETQYFGPGTRLLVL.